The clone carrying this TCR beta chain was seen only once. Compared with germline, one end of the junction differs, possibly owing to a read error. Other DNA variants within this sample encode the same CDR3. This record belongs to a study of shared T cell receptors in the human thymus. CDR3 length: 15 residues. Germline-derived CDR1 and CDR2 are SNHLY and FYNNEI. The repertoire was sequenced with immunoSEQ multiplex PCR; TCRdb's copy has only in-frame clones and lacks some. The sample yields 700,000 or so clones, 70% to 90% seen once. The same sample was also used in a study of human thymus T cells. From that second work: Healthy Finnish infants undergoing corrective surgery for congenital heart defects provided the donor material. Resections obtained during corrective heart surgery supplied the thymus tissue. In thymic and blood repertoires alike, V and J usage looked biased. Unrelated individuals were reported by related research to share highly overlapping thymic repertoires.

This receptor was obtained from a girl in the first two years of life with a congenital heart defect. The chain employs TRBV2 and TRBJ2-2; 12 nucleotides match TRBD2. Sequencing used thymocytes. The chain's CDR3 is CASRELAGGTGELFF. As DNA, the CDR3 is TGTGCCAGCAGGGAACTAGCGGGGGGAACCGGAGAGCTGTTTTTT.